One and the same sample provided the 8 T cell receptor beta chains below, sequenced in a study of cytomegalovirus exposure and HLA in healthy donors. Assay used: immunoSEQ multiplex PCR; TCRdb lists only in-frame clones, some missing. The sample yields more than 150,000 clones, more than 75% seen once. Sequencing was done on a sample of PBMCs. These receptors were obtained from a man younger than 35 in good health and CMV-seronegative.

The chain joins TRBV6-1 to TRBJ2-5, with 9 nucleotides matching TRBD1. This CDR3 has 15 amino acids. After removal of 5 bases from V and 5 bases from J, the junction contained 9 bases not matched to a gene. The V gene's germline CDR1 is MNHNS and CDR2 SASEGT. The CDR3 nucleotides are TGTGCCAGCAGTCCCGACAGGGGGGCGCGGGAGACCCAGTACTTC. Translation: CASSPDRGARETQYF.

This clone has a handful of counts. The rearrangement links TRBV7-9 to TRBJ1-6; 8 nucleotides agree with TRBD1. V trimming: 3 bases; J trimming: 9 bases; junction bases outside the gene matches: 10. The CDR3 has 16 amino acids. Germline CDR1 reads SEHNR; CDR2 reads FQNEAQ (reference sequence). DNA for the CDR3: TGTGCCAGCAGCTTGGTCAGGGGGCTTGATACTTCACCCCTCCACTTT. Translating it yields CASSLVRGLDTSPLHF. Based on the CDR3 plus reference TRBV7-9 and TRBJ1-6, the full variable domain is DTGVSQNPRHKITKRGQNVTFRCDPISEHNRLYWYRQTLGQGPEFLTYFQNEAQLEKSRLLSDRFSAERPKGSFSTLEIQRTEQGDSAMYLCASSLVRGLDTSPLHFGNGTRLTVT.

The rearrangement uses TRBV5-4 and TRBJ1-2, with unresolved D. The CDR3 length is 14 residues. Germline V CDR1 and CDR2: SGHNT, YYREEE (reference sequence). V was shortened by 2 bases and J by 0 bases, with 8 bases between the two germline ends. The CDR3: CASSLNRANYGYTF. CDR3 nucleotide sequence: TGTGCCAGCAGCTTAAACAGAGCTAACTATGGCTACACCTTC.

The CDR3 spells CASTGQGTTNEKLFF. The CDR3 region has the DNA TGTGCCAGCACCGGACAGGGGACGACTAATGAAAAACTGTTTTTT. The chain links TRBV2 to TRBJ1-4; TRBD1 aligns across 9 bases. CDR3 length: 15 amino acids. The germline CDR1 and CDR2 sequences are SNHLY and FYNNEI. V was clipped by 7 bases and J by 2 bases; unmatched bases: 5.

J is TRBJ1-2 and V is TRBV4-3; TRBD1 matches at 7 bases. J was trimmed by 4 bases and V by 0 bases; bases with no gene match: 2. The germline V gene has CDR1 LGHNA and CDR2 YSLEER. CDR3 length: 14 amino acids. DNA for the CDR3: TGCGCCAGCAGCCAAGACGGGACAGTCTATGGCTACACCTTC. Translating it yields CASSQDGTVYGYTF.

The gene calls are TRBV18 and TRBJ1-2; 7 bases align to TRBD1. The CDR3 runs to 14 residues. Germline loops: CDR1 KGHSH, CDR2 LQKENI. The trim removed 2 bases at V and 4 bases at J, leaving 4 bases unmatched. The DNA for the CDR3 is TGTGCCAGCTCACCAGGACAGGAACTCTATGGCTACACCTTC. The encoded protein is CASSPGQELYGYTF.

This rearrangement joins TRBV19 to TRBJ1-4; 8 bases are a match to TRBD1. Unmatched junction bases numbered 11, after V lost 6 bases and J lost 8 bases. Germline V gene data show CDR1 as LNHDA and CDR2 as SQIVND (reference sequence). The CDR3 is 15 amino acids. CDR3 amino acids: CASRRRQGRGEKLFF. The CDR3, as DNA: TGTGCCAGTAGGCGTCGACAGGGGAGAGGAGAAAAACTGTTTTTT.

The V call is TRBV28, the J call TRBJ1-2; TRBD1 is a possible D gene (5 bases). Germline V gene lookup returns CDR1 MDHEN and CDR2 SYDVKM. V lost 3 bases and J lost 7, with 24 bases in between. The CDR3 covers 17 residues. CDR3 DNA: TGTGCCAGCAGTTTTACGCGGCTCAGGGAAGAACAGAGTGGCTACACCTTC. Translation gives CASSFTRLREEQSGYTF.